This is a list of T cell receptor beta chains from one sample in a study of cytomegalovirus exposure and HLA in healthy donors. Here immunoSEQ multiplex PCR was the method, and the copy in TCRdb shows in-frame clones only, minus some. The sample has 90,000 to 120,000 clones; 75% are singletons. Material: PBMCs. The receptor set was obtained from a woman aged 18-29 years in good health and CMV-seropositive. CDR3s include the opening cysteine and the closing phenylalanine or tryptophan. The D gene is left open where the match is weak. Where a row states a size, it is once, few, many or the class of an expanded clone; other rows omit it.

j_call d_call v_call clone_size cdr3_aa cdr3_nt
TRBJ2-7 TRBD2 TRBV27 - CASRGSGRGSYEQYF TGTGCCAGCAGGGGTAGCGGGAGGGGCTCCTACGAGCAGTACTTC
TRBJ1-1 TRBD1 TRBV7-2 - CASSLGGTGEEAFF TGTGCCAGCAGCTTAGGCGGGACAGGGGAGGAAGCTTTCTTT
TRBJ2-7 - TRBV29-1 - CSVEDISGKETYEQYF TGCAGCGTTGAAGACATTAGCGGAAAAGAGACCTACGAGCAGTACTTC
TRBJ1-5 TRBD1 TRBV6-1 - CASSDKTPGTGGYSNQPQHF TGTGCCAGCAGTGACAAGACCCCCGGGACAGGGGGTTATAGCAATCAGCCCCAGCATTTT
TRBJ2-1 - TRBV7-8 - CASSLVGFQGEQFF TGTGCCAGCAGCTTAGTTGGGTTCCAGGGTGAGCAGTTCTTC
TRBJ2-2 - TRBV18 - CASSPSARTIGGTNTGELFF TGTGCCAGCTCACCATCCGCACGGACGATCGGCGGGACGAACACCGGGGAGCTGTTTTTT
TRBJ2-3 TRBD2 TRBV27 - CASQLAGGTDTQYF TGTGCCAGCCAACTAGCGGGGGGCACAGATACGCAGTATTTT
TRBJ2-3 - TRBV19 - CASSTGLSGTDTQYF TGTGCCAGTAGCACTGGACTCTCCGGCACAGATACGCAGTATTTT
TRBJ1-2 - TRBV4-3 - CASSQARGRADNYGYTF TGCGCCAGCAGCCAAGCCAGGGGACGCGCCGATAACTATGGCTACACCTTC
TRBJ1-1 - TRBV18 - CASSPAPGLGNTEAFF TGTGCCAGCTCCCCAGCGCCAGGGTTGGGGAACACTGAAGCTTTCTTT
TRBJ2-7 TRBD1 TRBV5-4 - CASSLGGQQVYEQYF TGTGCCAGCAGCTTGGGGGGACAGCAAGTCTACGAGCAGTACTTC
TRBJ2-1 - TRBV27 - CASSFFPSEQFF TGTGCCAGCAGTTTCTTCCCTTCCGAGCAGTTCTTC
TRBJ1-2 - TRBV6-1 few CASSEAPVSYGYTF TGTGCCAGCAGTGAAGCTCCGGTTAGCTATGGCTACACCTTC
TRBJ2-1 - TRBV4-1 - CASAPGSSSYNEQFF TGCGCCAGCGCCCCGGGGTCCAGCTCCTACAATGAGCAGTTCTTC
TRBJ2-1 TRBD2 TRBV11-1 - CASTKRDSSYNEQFF TGTGCCAGCACCAAGCGGGATAGCTCCTACAATGAGCAGTTCTTC
TRBJ1-2 - TRBV7-2 - CASSLEFGPGHYGYTF TGTGCCAGCAGCTTAGAGTTCGGTCCAGGGCACTATGGCTACACCTTC
TRBJ2-1 TRBD2 TRBV7-2 - CASSPGLDHNEQFF TGTGCCAGCAGTCCAGGACTAGACCACAATGAGCAGTTCTTC